These 18 T cell receptor beta chains originate from one sample sequenced in a study of shared clonotypes between healthy human individuals (dated by TCRdb to between 2020 and 2021). Library construction relied on the immunoSEQ multiplex PCR assay. The table comes from immuneACCESS by way of TCRdb, which keeps in-frame sequences with V and J called. Part of the clones is missing from these tables; in studies checked, under half for an unresolved V gene and the rest for unknown reasons. The sample table holds over a million clones, of which roughly 70% were seen once. About 1.5% of the sample is held by the ten biggest clonotypes. Sequences were obtained from memory CD4+ T cells sorted from blood. The cell subset or site tag for this specimen amounts to: CD45RA-negative fraction. The receptors were gathered from a man aged 18-30 years in good health.

There are a few counts of this clone. This chain uses TRBV25-1 with TRBJ1-1; 7 bases align to TRBD1. The CDR3 sequence is 15 residues long. Germline loops: CDR1 MGHDK, CDR2 SYGVNS. V trimming: 6 bases; J trimming: 1 base; junction bases outside the gene matches: 8. The CDR3 bases are TGTGCCAGCAGCACGGGACAGAGGGGGAACACTGAAGCTTTCTTT. Its translation is CASSTGQRGNTEAFF.

J is TRBJ1-2 and V is TRBV28; D is unclear. Trimming cost V 7 bases and J 0 bases, with 9 bases left between them. Germline loops: CDR1 MDHEN, CDR2 SYDVKM. The length of the CDR3 is 13 residues. The CDR3 bases are TGTGCCAGCACCCTGACAACTAACTATGGCTACACCTTC. Amino acid sequence: CASTLTTNYGYTF.

In its sample, this clone was seen once. The V call is TRBV28, the J call TRBJ1-4; D unclear. Trimming left V 7 bases short and J 12 bases short, with 15 bases between. The CDR3 extends over 12 amino acids. The V gene's germline CDR1 is MDHEN and CDR2 SYDVKM. The CDR3 reads CASTTSPGELFF. CDR3 DNA sequence: TGTGCCAGCACCACGTCCCCGGGAGAACTGTTTTTT.

The chain couples TRBV28 to TRBJ1-6; TRBD1 aligns across 8 bases. The length of the CDR3 is 15 residues. Germline CDR1 and CDR2: MDHEN and SYDVKM. J gave up 9 bases and V 5 bases, and 9 bases lay outside the gene matches. In DNA, the CDR3 is TGTGCCAGCAGTCCTGTGGACAGGGACTCTTCACCCCTCCACTTT. This translates into CASSPVDRDSSPLHF.

The J gene is TRBJ2-3, the V gene TRBV9, with TRBD2 identical over 8 bases. The length of the CDR3 is 18 residues. CDR1 SGDLS and CDR2 YYNGEE come from the germline V gene. V shed 4 bases and J 0 bases; nucleotides not matched to a gene: 13. In DNA, the CDR3 is TGTGCCAGCAGCTGGGGGGTAGCGGGACCTCATAGCACAGATACGCAGTATTTT. It encodes CASSWGVAGPHSTDTQYF. Full variable domain (missing parts from reference TRBV9 and TRBJ2-3): DSGVTQTPKHLITATGQRVTLRCSPRSGDLSVYWYQQSLDQGLQFLIQYYNGEERAKGNILERFSAQQFPDLHSELNLSSLELGDSALYFCASSWGVAGPHSTDTQYFGPGTRLTVL.

This sequence joins TRBV18 and TRBJ2-6, with D possibly being TRBD1 or TRBD2 (5 bases each). This CDR3 has 16 residues. The germline V gene has CDR1 KGHSH and CDR2 LQKENI. V was trimmed by 5 bases and J by 0 bases, leaving 11 bases between them. This chain's CDR3 is CASSRGPNSGANVLTF. The CDR3 DNA is TGTGCCAGCTCAAGGGGACCTAACTCTGGGGCCAACGTCCTGACTTTC.

The V and J genes are TRBV29-1 and TRBJ2-7, with D tentatively TRBD1 (5 bases). Trimming removed 4 bases at V and 0 bases at J, with 10 bases between. The CDR3 extends over 13 amino acids. The germline V gene encodes CDR1 SQVTM and CDR2 ANQGSEA. CDR3 sequence (DNA): TGCAGCGTTGTCTTGACAGACTCCTACGAGCAGTACTTC. It translates to CSVVLTDSYEQYF.

This clone is a singleton in its sample. The V call is TRBV5-5, the J call TRBJ2-5; 7 bases agree with TRBD1. The CDR3 loop spans 15 amino acids. V lost 4 bases and J lost 5; bases outside the gene matches: 11. The V gene's germline CDR1 is SGHKS and CDR2 YYEKEE (reference sequence). The CDR3 DNA follows: TGTGCCAGCAGCCTCTACAGGGGTGAGCAGGAGACCCAGTACTTC. It specifies CASSLYRGEQETQYF.

This sequence joins TRBV5-1 and TRBJ1-4; TRBD1 agrees at 7 bases. Germline values: CDR1 SGHRS, CDR2 YFSETQ. The CDR3 runs to 14 residues. V shed 4 bases and J 8 bases; nucleotides not matched to a gene: 8. CDR3 sequence (DNA): TGCGCCAGCAGCCGGCGACAGGGAGAGGAAAAACTGTTTTTT. This gives the protein CASSRRQGEEKLFF.

Of note for this clone: Other DNA sequences from this sample encode an identical CDR3 as well. This chain joins TRBV7-2 and TRBJ2-5; tentative D call: TRBD1 (5 bases). The germline V gene has CDR1 SGHTA and CDR2 FQGNSA. The V and J ends lost 3 bases and 2 bases respectively, with 7 bases between them. The CDR3 length is 13 residues. CDR3 DNA sequence: TGTGCCAGCAGCTTGGGGCCTCAAGAGACCCAGTACTTC. Its translation is CASSLGPQETQYF. Complete variable domain (other parts from reference TRBV7-2 and TRBJ2-5): GAGVSQSPSNKVTEKGKDVELRCDPISGHTALYWYRQSLGQGLEFLIYFQGNSAPDKSGLPSDRFSAERTGGSVSTLTIQRTQQEDSAVYLCASSLGPQETQYFGPGTRLLVL.

This sequence joins TRBV7-9 and TRBJ2-7; D might be TRBD2 (7 bases). Trimming removed 5 bases from V and 4 bases from J, with 15 bases in between. The CDR3 has 14 residues. The germline V gene encodes CDR1 SEHNR and CDR2 FQNEAQ (reference sequence). The CDR3 region is CASSRGGGRYEQYF. DNA for the CDR3: TGTGCCAGCAGCCGGGGAGGGGGGAGGTACGAGCAGTACTTC.

The CDR3 coding sequence is TGTGCCAGCAGTGTGATATCTGGGGTGAACACTGAAGCTTTCTTT. It specifies CASSVISGVNTEAFF. V is TRBV2 and J is TRBJ1-1, with D unclear. This CDR3 contains 15 residues. Germline V gene data show CDR1 as SNHLY and CDR2 as FYNNEI. The V end was cut by 4 bases, the J end by 0 bases, with 12 bases between.

V usage is TRBV11-2 and J usage is TRBJ2-7; 9 bases map to TRBD1. The germline gives CDR1 SGHAT, CDR2 FQNNGV. The CDR3 totals 14 residues. V was pared by 5 bases and J by 4 bases, with 6 bases of the junction left unmatched. The CDR3 protein is CASSAGQGKYEQYF. CDR3 sequence (DNA): TGTGCCAGCAGCGCCGGACAGGGGAAGTACGAGCAGTACTTC.

V is TRBV6-1 and J is TRBJ2-3; D is unresolved. Germline lookup yields CDR1 MNHNS and CDR2 SASEGT. The CDR3 contains 12 residues. V lost 8 bases and J lost 2, with 8 bases in between. The DNA for the CDR3 is TGTGCCAGCGGGGAACCCACAGATACGCAGTATTTT. Its translation: CASGEPTDTQYF.

The chain employs TRBV28 and TRBJ2-7; no firm D call. From germline, CDR1 is MDHEN and CDR2 SYDVKM. The CDR3 contains 13 residues. The ends were cut back, 5 bases at V and 6 bases at J, with 14 bases in the middle. The CDR3 loop reads CASSPPATREQYF. The CDR3 coding sequence is TGTGCCAGCAGTCCTCCCGCTACGCGCGAGCAGTACTTC.

This rearrangement joins TRBV6-1 to TRBJ1-6, with D possibly TRBD1 on 5 matching bases. Trimming removed 4 bases from V and 7 bases from J, with 14 bases in between. The CDR3 has 15 residues. Germline assignment: CDR1 MNHNS and CDR2 SASEGT. The CDR3 here is CASSVRGEGNSPLHF. The CDR3 DNA sequence: TGTGCCAGCAGTGTACGGGGGGAAGGGAATTCACCCCTCCACTTT.

CDR3 sequence (DNA): TGTGCCAGCAGCCCCGGACAGGGAAGGTCAGATACGCAGTATTTT. Protein sequence: CASSPGQGRSDTQYF. The gene calls are TRBV7-3 and TRBJ2-3, with 8 bases that match TRBD1. CDR3 size: 15 residues. Germline values: CDR1 SGHTA, CDR2 FQGTGA. The trim removed 5 bases at V and 4 bases at J, leaving 8 bases unmatched.

The gene calls are TRBV18 and TRBJ1-5, with unresolved D. CDR3 length equals 12 residues. Germline CDR1 and CDR2: KGHSH and LQKENI. Between the trimmed V and J ends, which lost 4 bases and 7 bases, there was a span of 8 bases. The CDR3 loop reads CASSLEYQPQHF. CDR3 DNA: TGTGCCAGCTCACTAGAATACCAGCCCCAGCATTTT.